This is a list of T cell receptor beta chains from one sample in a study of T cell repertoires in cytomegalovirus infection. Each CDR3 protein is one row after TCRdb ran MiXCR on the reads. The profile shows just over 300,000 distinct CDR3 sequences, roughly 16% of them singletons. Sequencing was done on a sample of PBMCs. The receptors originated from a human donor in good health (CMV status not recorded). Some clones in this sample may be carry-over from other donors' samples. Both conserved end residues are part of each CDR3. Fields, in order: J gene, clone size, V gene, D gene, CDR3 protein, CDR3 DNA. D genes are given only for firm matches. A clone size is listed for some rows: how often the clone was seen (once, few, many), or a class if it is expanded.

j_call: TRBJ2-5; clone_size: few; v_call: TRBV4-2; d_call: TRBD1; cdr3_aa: CASSQDRTGGQETQYF; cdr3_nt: TGTGCCAGCAGCCAAGATCGGACAGGCGGACAAGAGACCCAGTACTTC
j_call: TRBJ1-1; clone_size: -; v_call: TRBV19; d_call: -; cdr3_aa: CANSIWSQGRHTEAFF; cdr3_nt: TGTGCCAATAGTATTTGGTCTCAGGGTAGGCACACTGAAGCTTTCTTT
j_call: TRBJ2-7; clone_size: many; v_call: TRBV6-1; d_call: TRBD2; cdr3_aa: CASSPDPSGAYEQYF; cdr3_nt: TGTGCCAGCAGTCCAGACCCTAGCGGAGCTTACGAGCAGTACTTC
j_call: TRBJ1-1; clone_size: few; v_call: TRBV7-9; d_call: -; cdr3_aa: CATPDLDGQGQTEAFF; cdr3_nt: TGTGCCACTCCCGACTTAGATGGGCAGGGCCAAACTGAAGCTTTCTTT
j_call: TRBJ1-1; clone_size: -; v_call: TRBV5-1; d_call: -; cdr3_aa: CASSESGPEAFF; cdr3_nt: TGCGCCAGCAGCGAATCGGGCCCTGAAGCTTTCTTT
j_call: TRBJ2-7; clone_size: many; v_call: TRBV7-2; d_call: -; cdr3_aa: CASSLVPYEQYF; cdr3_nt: TGTGCCAGCAGCTTAGTCCCCTACGAGCAGTACTTC
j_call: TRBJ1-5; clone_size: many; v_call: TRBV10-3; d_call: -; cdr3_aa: CAISDYGQPQHF; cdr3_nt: TGTGCCATCAGTGATTACGGTCAGCCCCAGCATTTT
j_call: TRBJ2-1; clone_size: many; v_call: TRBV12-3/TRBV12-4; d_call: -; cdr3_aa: CASSLMISGQFF; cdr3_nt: TGTGCCAGCAGTTTAATGATTAGCGGGCAGTTCTTC
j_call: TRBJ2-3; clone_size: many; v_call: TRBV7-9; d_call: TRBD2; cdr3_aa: CASSSGTSGTDTQYF; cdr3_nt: TGTGCCAGCAGCTCCGGGACTAGCGGCACAGATACGCAGTATTTT
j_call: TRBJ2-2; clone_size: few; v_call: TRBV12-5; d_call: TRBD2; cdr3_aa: CASGLNLAGGLTGELFF; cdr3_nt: TGTGCTAGTGGTTTGAACCTAGCGGGGGGTTTGACCGGGGAGCTGTTTTTT
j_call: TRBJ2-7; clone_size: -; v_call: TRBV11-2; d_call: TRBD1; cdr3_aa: CASSYGQVISYEQYF; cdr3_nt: TGTGCCAGCAGCTACGGACAGGTGATCTCCTACGAGCAGTACTTC
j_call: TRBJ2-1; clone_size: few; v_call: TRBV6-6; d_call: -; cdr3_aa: CASSKGGSSYNEQFF; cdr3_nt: TGTGCCAGCAGCAAGGGGGGGAGCTCCTACAATGAGCAGTTCTTC
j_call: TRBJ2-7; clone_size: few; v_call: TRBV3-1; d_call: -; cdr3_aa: CASSQGGTVYEQYF; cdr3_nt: TGTGCCAGCAGCCAAGGGGGAACAGTGTACGAGCAGTACTTC
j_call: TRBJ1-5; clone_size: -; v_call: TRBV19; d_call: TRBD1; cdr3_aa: CASSPTSNRGGDQPQHF; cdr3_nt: TGTGCCAGTAGCCCTACATCAAACAGGGGGGGGGATCAGCCCCAGCATTTT
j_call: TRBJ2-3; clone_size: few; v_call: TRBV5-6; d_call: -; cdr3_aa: CASSLLVHRKSTDTQYF; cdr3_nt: TGTGCCAGCAGCTTGTTGGTCCATCGGAAAAGCACAGATACGCAGTATTTT
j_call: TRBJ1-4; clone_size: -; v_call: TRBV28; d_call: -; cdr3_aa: CASSPQANEKLFF; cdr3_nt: TGTGCCAGCAGTCCTCAAGCAAATGAAAAACTGTTTTTT
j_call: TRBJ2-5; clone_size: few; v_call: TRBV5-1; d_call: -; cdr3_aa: CASSLQQSPQETQYF; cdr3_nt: TGCGCCAGCAGCCTTCAACAGTCACCACAAGAGACCCAGTACTTC
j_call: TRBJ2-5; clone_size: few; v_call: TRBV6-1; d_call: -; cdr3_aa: CASSEAIDFGAETQYF; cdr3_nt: TGTGCCAGCAGTGAAGCAATAGACTTCGGAGCCGAGACCCAGTACTTC
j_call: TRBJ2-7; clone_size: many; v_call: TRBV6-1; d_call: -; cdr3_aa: CASSGGTLYEQYF; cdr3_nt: TGTGCCAGCAGTGGGGGGACCCTCTACGAGCAGTACTTC
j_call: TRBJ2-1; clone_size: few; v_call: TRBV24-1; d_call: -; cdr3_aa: CATSDSAPYNEQFF; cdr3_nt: TGTGCCACCAGTGATTCGGCCCCCTACAATGAGCAGTTCTTC